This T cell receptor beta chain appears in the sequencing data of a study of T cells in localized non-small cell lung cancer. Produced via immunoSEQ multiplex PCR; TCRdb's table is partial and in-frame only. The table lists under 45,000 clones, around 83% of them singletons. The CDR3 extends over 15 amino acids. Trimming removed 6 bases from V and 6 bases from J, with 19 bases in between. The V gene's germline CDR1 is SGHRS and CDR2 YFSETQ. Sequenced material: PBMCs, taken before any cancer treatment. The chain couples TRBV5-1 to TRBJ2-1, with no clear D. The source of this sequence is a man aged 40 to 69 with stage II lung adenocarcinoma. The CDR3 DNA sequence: TGCGCCAGCACCCTGGACCTTTCTAGGGTCAATGAGCAGTTCTTC. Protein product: CASTLDLSRVNEQFF.